The T cell receptor beta chain described here comes from a study of T cells in Graves' hyperthyroidism and ophthalmopathy. Study-wide results and caveats: Among thyroid clonotypes expanded above 0.001, most also appeared in blood. Ophthalmopathy was identified by the model a median about six months ahead of onset.

The CDR3 runs to 14 residues. Trimming stripped 1 base from V and 1 base from J, with 7 bases between. Germline CDR1 reads LNHNV; CDR2 reads YYDKDF (reference sequence). Graves' hyperthyroidism without ophthalmopathy progression within 18 months was termed stable. This sample holds PBMCs from 8 to 10 ml fresh peripheral blood. Template material for amplifying TCR beta CDR3 regions consisted of RNA transcripts. Initially, a first-round RT-PCR of the TCR CDR3 employed the HTBI primer set. One entry per CDR3 protein, called by TCRdb with MiXCR from the multiplex PCR reads. Of hundreds of thousands of distinct CDR3 sequences listed, 14% are singletons. This clonotype was observed a handful of times. What it binds is unknown.

The specimen was blood. The chain is built from TRBV15 and TRBJ1-1, with unresolved D. This receptor was taken from a woman aged 18 to 35 with Graves' hyperthyroidism. In DNA form, the CDR3 reads TGTGCCACCAGCAGAGCGTCCCCGAACACTGAAGCTTTCTTT. It yields the protein CATSRASPNTEAFF.